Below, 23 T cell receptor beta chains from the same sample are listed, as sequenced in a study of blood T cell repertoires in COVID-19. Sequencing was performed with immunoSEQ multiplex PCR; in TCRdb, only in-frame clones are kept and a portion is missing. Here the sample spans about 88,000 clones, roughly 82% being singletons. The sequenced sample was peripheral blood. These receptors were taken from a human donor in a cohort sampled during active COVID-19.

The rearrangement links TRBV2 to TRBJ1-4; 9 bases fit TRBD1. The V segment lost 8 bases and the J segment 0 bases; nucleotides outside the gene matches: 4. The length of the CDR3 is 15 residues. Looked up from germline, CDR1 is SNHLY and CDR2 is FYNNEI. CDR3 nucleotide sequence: TGTGCCAGCCGCCGGGACAGGGCAACTAATGAAAAACTGTTTTTT. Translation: CASRRDRATNEKLFF.

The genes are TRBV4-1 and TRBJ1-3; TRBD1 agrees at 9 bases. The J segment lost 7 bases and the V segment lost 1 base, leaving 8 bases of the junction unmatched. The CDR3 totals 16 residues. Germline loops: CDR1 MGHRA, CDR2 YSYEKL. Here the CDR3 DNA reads TGCGCCAGCAGCCAAGGCACAGGGGGCCTTGGGAACACCATATATTTT. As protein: CASSQGTGGLGNTIYF.

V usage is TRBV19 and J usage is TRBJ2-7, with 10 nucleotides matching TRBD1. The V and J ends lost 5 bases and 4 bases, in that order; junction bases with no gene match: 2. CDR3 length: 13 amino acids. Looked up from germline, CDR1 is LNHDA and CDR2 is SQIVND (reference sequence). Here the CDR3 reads CASSGQGVYEQYF. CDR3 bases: TGTGCCAGTAGTGGACAGGGGGTGTACGAGCAGTACTTC.

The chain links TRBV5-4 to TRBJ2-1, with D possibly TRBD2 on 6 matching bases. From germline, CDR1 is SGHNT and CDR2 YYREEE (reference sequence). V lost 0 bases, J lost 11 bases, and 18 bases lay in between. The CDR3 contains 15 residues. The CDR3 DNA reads TGTGCCAGCAGCTTGGTTTCCATTCGGGGAGGAAAGCAGTTCTTC. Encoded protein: CASSLVSIRGGKQFF.

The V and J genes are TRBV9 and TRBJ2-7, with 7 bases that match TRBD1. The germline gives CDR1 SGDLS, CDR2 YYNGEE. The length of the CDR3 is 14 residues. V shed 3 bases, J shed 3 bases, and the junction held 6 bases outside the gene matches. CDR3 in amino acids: CASSGQGEIYEQYF. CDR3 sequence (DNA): TGTGCCAGCAGCGGACAGGGAGAAATCTACGAGCAGTACTTC.

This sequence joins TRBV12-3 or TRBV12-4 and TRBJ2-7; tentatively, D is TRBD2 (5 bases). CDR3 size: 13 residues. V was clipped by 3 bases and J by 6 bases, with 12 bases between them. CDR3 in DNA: TGTGCCAGCAGTTTGAACGGGGTCCCCGAGCAGTACTTC. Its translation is CASSLNGVPEQYF.

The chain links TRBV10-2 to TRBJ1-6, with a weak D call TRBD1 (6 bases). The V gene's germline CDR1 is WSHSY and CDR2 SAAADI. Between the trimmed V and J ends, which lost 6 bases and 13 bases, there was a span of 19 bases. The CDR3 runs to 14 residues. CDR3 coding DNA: TGCGCCAGCAGCAACAGACGGACAGAAAGTCCCCTCCACTTT. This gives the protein CASSNRRTESPLHF.

CDR3 coding DNA: TGCGCCAGCAGCCCCGGGACTAGCCCTTATACGCAGTATTTT. This sequence encodes CASSPGTSPYTQYF. The chain carries TRBV5-1 and TRBJ2-3; 9 bases agree with TRBD2. With V trimmed by 4 bases and J by 7 bases, 7 bases remained unmatched. The CDR3 covers 14 residues. From germline, CDR1 is SGHRS and CDR2 YFSETQ.

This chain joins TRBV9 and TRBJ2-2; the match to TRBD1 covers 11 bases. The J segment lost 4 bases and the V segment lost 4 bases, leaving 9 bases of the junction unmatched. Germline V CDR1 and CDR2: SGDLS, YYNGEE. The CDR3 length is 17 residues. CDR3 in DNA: TGTGCCAGCAGCCCTCCCGGGGGACAGGGGGGCACCGGGGAGCTGTTTTTT. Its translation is CASSPPGGQGGTGELFF.

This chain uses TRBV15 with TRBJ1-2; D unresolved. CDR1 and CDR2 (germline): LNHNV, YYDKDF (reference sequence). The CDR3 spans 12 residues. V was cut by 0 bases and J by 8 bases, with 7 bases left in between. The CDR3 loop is CATSREYWGYTF. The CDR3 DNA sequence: TGTGCCACCAGCAGAGAATACTGGGGCTACACCTTC.

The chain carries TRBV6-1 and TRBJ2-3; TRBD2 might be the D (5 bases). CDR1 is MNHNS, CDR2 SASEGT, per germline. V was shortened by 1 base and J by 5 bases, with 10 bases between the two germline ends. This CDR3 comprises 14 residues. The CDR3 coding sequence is TGTGCCAGCAGTGAAGTAAAGCGGAGAGATACGCAGTATTTT. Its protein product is CASSEVKRRDTQYF.

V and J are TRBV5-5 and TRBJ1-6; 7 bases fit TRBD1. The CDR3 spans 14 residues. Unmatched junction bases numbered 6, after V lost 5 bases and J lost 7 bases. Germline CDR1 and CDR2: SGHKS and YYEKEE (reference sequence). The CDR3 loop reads CASRPGQENSPLHF. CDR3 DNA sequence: TGTGCCAGCAGGCCCGGACAGGAGAATTCACCCCTCCACTTT.

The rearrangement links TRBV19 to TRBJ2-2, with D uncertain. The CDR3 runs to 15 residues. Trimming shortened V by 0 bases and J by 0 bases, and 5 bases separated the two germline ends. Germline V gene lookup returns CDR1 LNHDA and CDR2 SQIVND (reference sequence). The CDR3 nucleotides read TGTGCCAGTAGTATAGATACGGCGAACACCGGGGAGCTGTTTTTT. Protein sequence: CASSIDTANTGELFF.

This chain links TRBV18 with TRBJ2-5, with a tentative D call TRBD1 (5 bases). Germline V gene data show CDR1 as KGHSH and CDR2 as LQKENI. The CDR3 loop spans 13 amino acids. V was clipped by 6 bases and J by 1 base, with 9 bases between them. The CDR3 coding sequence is TGTGCCAGCTCCCAGACAGCCCAAGAGACCCAGTACTTC. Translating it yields CASSQTAQETQYF.

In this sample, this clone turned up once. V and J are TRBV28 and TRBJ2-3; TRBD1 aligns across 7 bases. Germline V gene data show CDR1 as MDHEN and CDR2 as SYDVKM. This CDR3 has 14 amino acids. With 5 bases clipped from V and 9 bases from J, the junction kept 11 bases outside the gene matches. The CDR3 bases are TGTGCCAGCAGTAGAGACTCCGGGACAGTCACGCAGTATTTT. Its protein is CASSRDSGTVTQYF.

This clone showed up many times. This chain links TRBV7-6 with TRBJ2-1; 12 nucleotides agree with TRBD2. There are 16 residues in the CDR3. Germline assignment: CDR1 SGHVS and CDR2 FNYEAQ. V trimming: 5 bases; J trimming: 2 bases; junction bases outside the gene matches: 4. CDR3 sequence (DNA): TGTGCCAGCAGCCGGACTAGCGGGACCGCCTACAATGAGCAGTTCTTC. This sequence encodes CASSRTSGTAYNEQFF. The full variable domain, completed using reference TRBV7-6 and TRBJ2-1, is GAGVSQSPRYKVTKRGQDVALRCDPISGHVSLYWYRQALGQGPEFLTYFNYEAQQDKSGLPNDRFSAERPEGSISTLTIQRTEQRDSAMYRCASSRTSGTAYNEQFFGPGTRLTVL.

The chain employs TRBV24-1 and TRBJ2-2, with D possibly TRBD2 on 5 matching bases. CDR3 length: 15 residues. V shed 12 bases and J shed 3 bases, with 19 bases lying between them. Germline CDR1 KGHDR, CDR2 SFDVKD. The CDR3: CASGHAGSYTGELFF. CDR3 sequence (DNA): TGTGCCTCGGGCCATGCGGGTAGTTACACCGGGGAGCTGTTTTTT.

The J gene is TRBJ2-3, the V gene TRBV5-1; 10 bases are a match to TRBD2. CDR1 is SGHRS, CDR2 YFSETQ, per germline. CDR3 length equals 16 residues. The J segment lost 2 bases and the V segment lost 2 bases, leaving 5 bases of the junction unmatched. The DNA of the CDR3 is TGCGCCAGCAGCTTACAAAGCGGGGGGGTCACAGATACGCAGTATTTT. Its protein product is CASSLQSGGVTDTQYF.

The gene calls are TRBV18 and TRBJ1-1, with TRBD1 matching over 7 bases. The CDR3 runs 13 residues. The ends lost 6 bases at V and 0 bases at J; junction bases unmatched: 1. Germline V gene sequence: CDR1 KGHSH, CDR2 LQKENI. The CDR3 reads CASSGQMNTEAFF. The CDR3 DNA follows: TGTGCCAGCTCGGGACAGATGAACACTGAAGCTTTCTTT. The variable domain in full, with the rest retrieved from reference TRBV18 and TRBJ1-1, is NAGVMQNPRHLVRRRGQEARLRCSPMKGHSHVYWYRQLPEEGLKFMVYLQKENIIDESGMPKERFSAEFPKEGPSILRIQQVVRGDSAAYFCASSGQMNTEAFFGQGTRLTVV.

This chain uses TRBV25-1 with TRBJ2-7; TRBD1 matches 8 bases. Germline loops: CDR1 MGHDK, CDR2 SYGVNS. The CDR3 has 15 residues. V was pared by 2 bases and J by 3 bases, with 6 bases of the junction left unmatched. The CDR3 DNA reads TGTGCCAGCAGTGAACCCGGCAGGGGGCTCTACGAGCAGTACTTC. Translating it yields CASSEPGRGLYEQYF.

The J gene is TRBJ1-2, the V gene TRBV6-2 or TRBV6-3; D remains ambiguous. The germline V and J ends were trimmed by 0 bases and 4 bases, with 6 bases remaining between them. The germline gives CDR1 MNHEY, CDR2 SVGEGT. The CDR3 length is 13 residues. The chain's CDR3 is CASSYSDSYGYTF. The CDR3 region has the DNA TGTGCCAGCAGTTACTCTGATAGCTATGGCTACACCTTC.

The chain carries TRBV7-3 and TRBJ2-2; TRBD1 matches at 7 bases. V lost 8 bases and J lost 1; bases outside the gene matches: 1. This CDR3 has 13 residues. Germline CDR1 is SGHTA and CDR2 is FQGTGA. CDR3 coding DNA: TGTGCCAGCCGGGACAGGAACACCGGGGAGCTGTTTTTT. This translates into CASRDRNTGELFF. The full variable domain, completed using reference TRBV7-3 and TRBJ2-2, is GAGVSQTPSNKVTEKGKYVELRCDPISGHTALYWYRQSLGQGPEFLIYFQGTGAADDSGLPNDRFFAVRPEGSVSTLKIQRTERGDSAVYLCASRDRNTGELFFGEGSRLTVL.

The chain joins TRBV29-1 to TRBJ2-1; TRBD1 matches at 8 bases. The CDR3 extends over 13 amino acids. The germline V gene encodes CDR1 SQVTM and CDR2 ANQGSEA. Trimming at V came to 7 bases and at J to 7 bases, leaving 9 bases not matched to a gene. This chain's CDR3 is CSAVRDRQNEQFF. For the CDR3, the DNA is TGCAGCGCCGTCCGGGACAGGCAGAATGAGCAGTTCTTC.